This T cell receptor (beta chain) originates from a study of STAT5B mutations in CD4+ large granular lymphocyte leukemia. Study as a whole: Among healthy controls, a particular HLA allele went with more CDR3 'QG' motifs. Findings and limits, study-wide: Top patient clones used TRBV06 genes more often: 8/27 versus 2/35 in controls. Approximately 25% of private leukemic clonotypes occurred rarely in other patients' non-leukemic repertoires.

Concerning this clone: As yet, its antigen is unknown.

This CDR3 has 12 amino acids. Deletions cut 6 bases from V and 4 bases from J, with 10 bases between. Germline values: CDR1 MNHEY, CDR2 SVGAGI. TCRdb keeps only in-frame clones here, not all; method: immunoSEQ multiplex PCR. The data show approximately 20,000 clones, approximately 88% seen once. The sequence was collected from a human donor in good health. The source material was CD4+ T cells from blood buffy coats. The chain recombines TRBV6-5 with TRBJ2-7, with D tentatively TRBD2 (6 bases). The CDR3 nucleotides read TGTGCCAGCAGCGGGAGCCTTTACGAGCAGTACTTC. This translates into CASSGSLYEQYF.